This is a list of T cell receptor beta chains from one sample in a study of CD8 T cells in Susac syndrome. TCRdb independently ran MiXCR on the immunoSEQ multiplex PCR reads; one entry per CDR3 protein. The sample includes 250,000 to 350,000 distinct CDR3 sequences, roughly 84% of them seen just once. Material for sequencing was CD8+ T cells from PBMCs. The receptors stem from a human donor with multiple sclerosis. Both conserved end residues are part of each CDR3. The D gene is left open where the match is weak. Size tells how often a clone was seen (once, few, many) or the class of an expanded clone, and some rows leave it out.

TRBJ2-3 16 TRBV6-1 - TRBD2 CASKNWPSGREDTQYF TGTGCCAGCAAGAACTGGCCCAGCGGGAGGGAGGATACGCAGTATTTT
TRBJ1-2 18 TRBV6-5 - - CASSYSSAGRAPNYGYTF TGTGCCAGCAGTTACTCATCCGCAGGGAGGGCCCCAAACTATGGCTACACCTTC
TRBJ2-1 16 TRBV30 - TRBD2 CAWRGLAGGPGWEQFF TGTGCCTGGCGAGGACTAGCGGGAGGGCCGGGCTGGGAGCAGTTCTTC
TRBJ2-5 13 TRBV27 - - CASRLLDKETQYF TGTGCCAGCCGTCTCCTGGATAAAGAGACCCAGTACTTC
TRBJ1-2 15 TRBV11-2 - - CASSLGVRLAYGYTF TGTGCCAGCAGCCTAGGAGTTAGGCTGGCCTATGGCTACACCTTC
TRBJ2-6 16 TRBV7-9 - TRBD2 CASSPAGGTGANVLTF TGTGCCAGCAGCCCCGCGGGGGGAACTGGGGCCAACGTCCTGACTTTC
TRBJ2-1 15 TRBV9 - TRBD2 CASSVGGRAYNEQFF TGTGCCAGCAGCGTAGGCGGGAGGGCCTACAATGAGCAGTTCTTC
TRBJ1-2 13 TRBV7-9 - - CASNLQGFYGYTF TGTGCCAGCAACTTACAAGGATTCTATGGCTACACCTTC
TRBJ2-2 18 TRBV9 - - CASGLSKSATKNTGELFF TGTGCCAGCGGGCTCTCAAAAAGCGCGACTAAGAACACCGGGGAGCTGTTTTTT
TRBJ2-1 13 TRBV20-1 - - CSARDFGAHEQFF TGCAGTGCTAGAGATTTCGGGGCCCATGAGCAGTTCTTC
TRBJ2-7 11 TRBV27 - - CASSSLHEQYF TGTGCCAGCAGTTCCCTCCACGAGCAGTACTTC
TRBJ2-2 13 TRBV20-1 once - CSVPDGNTGELFF TGCAGTGTCCCCGACGGGAACACCGGGGAGCTGTTTTTT
TRBJ2-7 10 TRBV2 - - CATRGREQYF TGTGCCACCCGGGGGCGCGAGCAGTACTTC
TRBJ2-1 11 TRBV12-5 - - CASASGRGQFF TGTGCTAGTGCCTCAGGCAGGGGACAGTTCTTC
TRBJ2-3 16 TRBV10-2 - TRBD2 CASRKKREGVTDTQYF TGCGCCAGCAGAAAGAAGCGGGAGGGGGTCACAGATACGCAGTATTTT
TRBJ2-1 13 TRBV25-1 - TRBD2 CASGTGTSNEQFF TGTGCCAGCGGCACCGGGACTAGCAATGAGCAGTTCTTC